These T cell receptor beta chains were read from a single sample in a study of blood T cells in healthy people across ages. TCRdb re-called the 5' RACE reads with MiXCR, one entry per CDR3 protein. The table includes roughly 700,000 distinct CDR3 sequences, 32% detected once. Sequenced material: blood. These receptors were collected from a woman of 80 years or more in good health. Both conserved end residues are trimmed from each CDR3. A D gene is named only where the DNA matches it firmly. Not every row has a clone size; where given, it reads once, few, many or a size class.

clone size	CDR3 length	J gene	D gene	V gene	CDR3 protein
many	11	TRBJ1-1	.	TRBV6-1	ASSGQARTEAF
.	15	.	TRBD1	TRBV20-1	SASPPRGQGIQETQY
.	12	TRBJ1-3	.	TRBV19	ASSWTDSGNTIY
many	11	TRBJ1-2	.	TRBV27	ASSTGHVNGYT
medium-sized	13	TRBJ2-7	.	TRBV6-5	ASSIFQAPTYEQY
.	14	TRBJ2-1	TRBD1	TRBV11-3	VSSFEGGLAYNEQF
many	14	TRBJ1-1	TRBD1	TRBV6-1	ASGRGQGGRNTEAF
many	10	TRBJ2-7	.	TRBV29-1	SVAGDSYEQY
many	11	TRBJ1-1	.	TRBV16	ASSQDFNTEAF
many	15	TRBJ2-7	TRBD2	TRBV7-2	ASSWTSGGANIYEQY